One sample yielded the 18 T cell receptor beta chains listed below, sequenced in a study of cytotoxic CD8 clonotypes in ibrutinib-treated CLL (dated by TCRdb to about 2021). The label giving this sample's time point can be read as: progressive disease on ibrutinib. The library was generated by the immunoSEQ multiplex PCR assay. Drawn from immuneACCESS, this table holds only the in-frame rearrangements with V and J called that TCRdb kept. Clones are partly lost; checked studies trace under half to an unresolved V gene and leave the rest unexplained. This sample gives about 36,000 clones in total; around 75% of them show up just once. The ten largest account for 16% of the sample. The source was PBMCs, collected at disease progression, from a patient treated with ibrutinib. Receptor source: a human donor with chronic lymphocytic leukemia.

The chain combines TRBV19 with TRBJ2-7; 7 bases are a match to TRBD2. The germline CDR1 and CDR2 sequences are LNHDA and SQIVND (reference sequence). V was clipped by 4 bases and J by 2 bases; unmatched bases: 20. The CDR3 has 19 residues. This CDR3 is CASSTRPRELAAFAYEQYF. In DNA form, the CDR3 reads TGTGCCAGTAGTACCCGCCCACGCGAGCTAGCGGCCTTTGCCTACGAGCAGTACTTC.

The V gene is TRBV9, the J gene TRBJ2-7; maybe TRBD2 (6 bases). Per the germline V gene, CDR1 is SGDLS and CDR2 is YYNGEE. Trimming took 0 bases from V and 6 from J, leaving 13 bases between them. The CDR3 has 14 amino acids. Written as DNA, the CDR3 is TGTGCCAGCAGCGTAGTGGCCCTCGGGGGCGAGCAGTACTTC. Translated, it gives CASSVVALGGEQYF.

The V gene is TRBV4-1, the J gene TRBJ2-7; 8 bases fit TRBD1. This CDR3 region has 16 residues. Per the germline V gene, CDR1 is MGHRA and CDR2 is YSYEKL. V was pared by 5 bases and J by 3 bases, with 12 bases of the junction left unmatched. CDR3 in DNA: TGCGCCAGCAGCACACGGACCGGGACAGGCAACTACGAGCAGTACTTC. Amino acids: CASSTRTGTGNYEQYF.

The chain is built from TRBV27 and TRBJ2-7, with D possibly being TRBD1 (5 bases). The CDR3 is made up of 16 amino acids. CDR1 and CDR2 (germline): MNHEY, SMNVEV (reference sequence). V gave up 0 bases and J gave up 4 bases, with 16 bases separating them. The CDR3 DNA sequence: TGTGCCAGCAGTTTATCGAATGCAGGGCTGAGTTACGAGCAGTACTTC. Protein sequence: CASSLSNAGLSYEQYF.

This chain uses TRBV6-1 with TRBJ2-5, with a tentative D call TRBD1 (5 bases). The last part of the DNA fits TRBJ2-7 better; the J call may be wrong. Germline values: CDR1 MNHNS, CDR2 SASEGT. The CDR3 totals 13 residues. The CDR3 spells CASSARQFYEQYF. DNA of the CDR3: TGTGCCAGCAGCGCGCGACAGTTCTACGAGCAGTACTTC.

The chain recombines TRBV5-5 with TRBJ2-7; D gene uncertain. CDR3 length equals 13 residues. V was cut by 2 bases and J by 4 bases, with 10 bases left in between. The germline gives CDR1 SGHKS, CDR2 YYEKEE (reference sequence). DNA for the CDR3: TGTGCCAGCAGCTTCGGTAGGCGATACGAGCAGTACTTC. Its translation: CASSFGRRYEQYF.

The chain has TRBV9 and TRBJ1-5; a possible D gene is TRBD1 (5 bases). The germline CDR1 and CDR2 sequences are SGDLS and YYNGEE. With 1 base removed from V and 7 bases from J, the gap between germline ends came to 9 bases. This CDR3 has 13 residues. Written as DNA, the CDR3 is TGTGCCAGCAGCGTAACAGGCGACCAGCCCCAGCATTTT. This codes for CASSVTGDQPQHF.

The CDR3 DNA reads TGCGCCAGCAGTGCTAACTCCCCGGAGGGTGAAGCTTTCTTT. Amino acids: CASSANSPEGEAFF. This chain uses TRBV10-2 with TRBJ1-1, with unresolved D. Germline V CDR1 and CDR2: WSHSY, SAAADI. The CDR3 loop spans 14 amino acids. V lost 4 bases and J 7 bases, leaving 16 bases between the germline ends.

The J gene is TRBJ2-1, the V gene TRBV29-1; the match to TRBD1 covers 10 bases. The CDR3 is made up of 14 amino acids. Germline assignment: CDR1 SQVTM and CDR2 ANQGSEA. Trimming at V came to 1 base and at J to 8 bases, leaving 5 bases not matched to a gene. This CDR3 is CSVEGGTGADEQFF. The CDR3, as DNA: TGCAGCGTTGAAGGGGGGACAGGGGCGGATGAGCAGTTCTTC.

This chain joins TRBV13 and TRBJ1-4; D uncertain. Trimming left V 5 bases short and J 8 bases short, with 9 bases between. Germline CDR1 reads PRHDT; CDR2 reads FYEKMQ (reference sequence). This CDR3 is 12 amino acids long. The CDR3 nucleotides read TGTGCCAGCAGCCCCAAAGGGGAAAAACTGTTTTTT. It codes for CASSPKGEKLFF.

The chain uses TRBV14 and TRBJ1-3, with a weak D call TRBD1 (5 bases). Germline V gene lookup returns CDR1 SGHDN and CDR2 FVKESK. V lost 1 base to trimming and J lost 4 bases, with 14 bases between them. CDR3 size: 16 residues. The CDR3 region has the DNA TGTGCCAGCAGCCAAGCGGGGACCGGAGGGGGAAACACCATATATTTT. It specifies CASSQAGTGGGNTIYF.

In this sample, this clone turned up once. Here the CDR3 DNA reads TGCGCCAGCAGCCCAGCCGCCGCGGGGGTCTATGGCTACACCTTC. Its translation: CASSPAAAGVYGYTF. The V gene is TRBV5-1, the J gene TRBJ1-2; perhaps TRBD1 as D (5 bases). V was cut by 4 bases and J by 4 bases, with 17 bases left in between. CDR1 and CDR2 from the germline V gene are SGHRS and YFSETQ. The length of the CDR3 is 15 residues.

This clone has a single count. Here the CDR3 reads CAITGVIYNEQFF. The DNA for the CDR3 is TGTGCCATCACGGGGGTGATCTACAATGAGCAGTTCTTC. This chain links TRBV10-3 with TRBJ2-1; TRBD2 is a possible D gene (6 bases). The CDR3 runs to 13 residues. With 7 bases removed from V and 3 bases from J, the gap between germline ends came to 10 bases. Per germline, CDR1 ENHRY and CDR2 SYGVKD.

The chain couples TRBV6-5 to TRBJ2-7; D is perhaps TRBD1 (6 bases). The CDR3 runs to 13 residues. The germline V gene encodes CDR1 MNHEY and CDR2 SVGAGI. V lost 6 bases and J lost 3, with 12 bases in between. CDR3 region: CASSEQGYYEQYF. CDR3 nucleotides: TGTGCCAGCAGCGAACAGGGATACTACGAGCAGTACTTC.

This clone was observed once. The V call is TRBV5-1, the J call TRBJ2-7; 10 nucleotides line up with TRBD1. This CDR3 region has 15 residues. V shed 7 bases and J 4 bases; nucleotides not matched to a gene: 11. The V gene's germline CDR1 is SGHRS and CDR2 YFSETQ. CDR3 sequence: CASQTGQGGLYEQYF. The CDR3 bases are TGCGCCAGCCAGACCGGACAGGGGGGATTATACGAGCAGTACTTC.

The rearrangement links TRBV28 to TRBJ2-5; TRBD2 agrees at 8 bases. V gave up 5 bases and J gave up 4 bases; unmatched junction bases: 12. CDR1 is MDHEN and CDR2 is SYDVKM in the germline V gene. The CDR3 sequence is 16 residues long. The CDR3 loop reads CASSPLGRGDRETQYF. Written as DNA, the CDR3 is TGTGCCAGCAGTCCCTTGGGGCGGGGGGATCGAGAGACCCAGTACTTC.

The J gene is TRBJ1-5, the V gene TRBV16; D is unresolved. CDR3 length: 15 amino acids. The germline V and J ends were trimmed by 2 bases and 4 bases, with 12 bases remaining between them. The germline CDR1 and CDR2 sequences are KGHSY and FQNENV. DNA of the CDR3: TGTGCCAGCAGCCAAAGGGCGGCACCAAATCAGCCCCAGCATTTT. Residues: CASSQRAAPNQPQHF.

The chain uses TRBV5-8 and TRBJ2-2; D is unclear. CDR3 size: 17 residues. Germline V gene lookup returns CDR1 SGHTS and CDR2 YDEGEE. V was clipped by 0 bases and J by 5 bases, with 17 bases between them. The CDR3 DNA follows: TGTGCCAGCAGCTTGGGAATTTGGTTGGGGAATACCGGGGAGCTGTTTTTT. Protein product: CASSLGIWLGNTGELFF. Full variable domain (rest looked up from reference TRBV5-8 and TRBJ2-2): EAGVTQSPTHLIKTRGQQATLRCSPISGHTSVYWYQQALGLGLQFLLWYDEGEERNRGNFPPRFSGRQFPNYSSELNVNALELEDSALYLCASSLGIWLGNTGELFFGEGSRLTVL.